The clone carrying this TCR beta chain was counted a single time. The sample is drawn from a study of blood T cell repertoires in COVID-19. Study in general: PBMCs, B-cell-depleted T cells, or T cells were the source of the cDNA or gDNA that made up the material.

In the study's own analysis: Estimation of nucleated cell counts relied on the amplification of reference gene primers. Only in-frame clones appear in the TCRdb table, and some are missing; sequencing was by immunoSEQ multiplex PCR. D and trimming were read from the DNA, whereas the V and J calls and clone size are those reported in that table. The sample has 150,000 to 200,000 clones, approximately 83% seen once. CDR3 length: 13 amino acids. Per the germline V gene, CDR1 is SGHRS and CDR2 is YFSETQ. V lost 0 bases and J 6 bases, leaving 7 bases between the germline ends. The source is a woman of 80 years or more with acute or convalescent COVID-19. This chain uses TRBV5-1 with TRBJ2-1, with D uncertain. Specimen: peripheral blood. CDR3 protein: CASSLAVANEQFF. DNA of the CDR3: TGCGCCAGCAGCTTGGCCGTGGCCAATGAGCAGTTCTTC.